One sample yielded the 22 T cell receptor beta chains listed below, sequenced in a study of blood T cell repertoires in COVID-19. Sequenced by immunoSEQ multiplex PCR; TCRdb stores in-frame clones only, minus some. There are tens of thousands of clones in the sample; around 87% occur only once, and around two fifths lies in the top ten. The sample comprised peripheral blood. Receptor source: a human donor in a cohort sampled during active COVID-19.

The chain employs TRBV19 and TRBJ1-6, with 7 bases lining up with TRBD1. From germline, CDR1 is LNHDA and CDR2 SQIVND (reference sequence). This CDR3 contains 17 residues. J lost 0 bases, V lost 5 bases, and 7 bases had no gene match. CDR3 sequence: CASSSRTGRSYNSPLHF. The CDR3 bases are TGTGCCAGTAGTTCCCGGACAGGCCGCTCCTATAATTCACCCCTCCACTTT.

CDR3 protein: CASTSPLGATNEKLFF. CDR3 nucleotide sequence: TGTGCCAGCACATCCCCCCTAGGCGCAACTAATGAAAAACTGTTTTTT. The V gene is TRBV28, the J gene TRBJ1-4; no definite D call. V lost 7 bases and J lost 0, with 15 bases in between. CDR3 length: 16 residues. Germline V gene sequence: CDR1 MDHEN, CDR2 SYDVKM.

V usage is TRBV18 and J usage is TRBJ2-4; D perhaps matches TRBD2 (6 bases). The germline V and J ends were trimmed by 2 bases and 6 bases, with 14 bases remaining between them. Germline V gene data show CDR1 as KGHSH and CDR2 as LQKENI. The CDR3 runs to 15 residues. The CDR3 region is CASSPGAGTVNIQYF. CDR3 nucleotides: TGTGCCAGCTCACCAGGGGCGGGGACGGTAAACATTCAGTACTTC.

The chain recombines TRBV7-9 with TRBJ2-7; 9 bases match TRBD2. Germline-derived CDR1 and CDR2 are SEHNR and FQNEAQ (reference sequence). This CDR3 has 15 residues. Trimming cost V 1 base and J 4 bases; bases outside gene matches: 5. The CDR3 DNA is TGTGCCAGCAGCTTAGAAGTAGCGGGGGTGTACGAGCAGTACTTC. This gives the protein CASSLEVAGVYEQYF.

DNA of the CDR3: TGCGCCAGCAGCCAAGATCCGGGGACTGGAAACACCATATATTTT. It translates to CASSQDPGTGNTIYF. V and J are TRBV4-1 and TRBJ1-3, with D unclear. The CDR3 is made up of 15 amino acids. The germline V gene encodes CDR1 MGHRA and CDR2 YSYEKL. Between the trimmed V and J ends, which lost 0 bases and 2 bases, there was a span of 8 bases.

This chain links TRBV19 with TRBJ1-6; a possible D gene is TRBD1 (6 bases). The ends were cut back, 9 bases at V and 7 bases at J, with 16 bases in the middle. Germline V gene lookup returns CDR1 LNHDA and CDR2 SQIVND (reference sequence). The CDR3 consists of 14 residues. The CDR3 reads CASLPRGANSPLHF. The CDR3 DNA reads TGTGCCAGCCTTCCCAGGGGAGCAAATTCACCCCTCCACTTT.

The gene calls are TRBV6-2 or TRBV6-3 and TRBJ2-7; D possibly corresponds to TRBD2 (6 bases). Trimming left V 2 bases short and J 0 bases short, with 8 bases between. The CDR3 covers 14 residues. Germline-derived CDR1 and CDR2 are MNHEY and SVGEGT. CDR3 sequence reads: CASSYGGNSYEQYF. The CDR3 coding sequence is TGTGCCAGCAGTTACGGGGGGAACTCCTACGAGCAGTACTTC.

The rearrangement joins TRBV7-6 to TRBJ1-1, with D maybe TRBD1 (5 bases). Trimming cost V 2 bases and J 5 bases, with 12 bases left between them. Germline-derived CDR1 and CDR2 are SGHVS and FNYEAQ. This CDR3 has 14 residues. CDR3 sequence (DNA): TGTGCCAGCAGCTTAAGGGGCGGGGAAACTGAAGCTTTCTTT. Its protein is CASSLRGGETEAFF.

The V and J genes are TRBV19 and TRBJ2-1; 13 bases match TRBD2. The CDR3 is 15 residues long. Germline V CDR1 and CDR2: LNHDA, SQIVND (reference sequence). Losses at the gene ends were 5 bases for V and 8 bases for J; bases not matched to a gene: 6. CDR3 loop: CASSVTSGGPHEQFF. In DNA form, the CDR3 reads TGTGCCAGTAGTGTGACTAGCGGGGGGCCCCATGAGCAGTTCTTC.

This clone came up once. This chain joins TRBV5-1 and TRBJ2-5; a possible D gene is TRBD2 (5 bases). CDR3 length equals 13 residues. Germline CDR1 SGHRS, CDR2 YFSETQ. V shed 1 base and J shed 3 bases, with 7 bases lying between them. This chain's CDR3 is CASSLYGEETQYF. In DNA, the CDR3 is TGCGCCAGCAGCTTGTACGGGGAAGAGACCCAGTACTTC.

The rearrangement uses TRBV18 and TRBJ2-7; 10 bases map to TRBD1. The CDR3 has 14 residues. V lost 3 bases to trimming and J lost 6 bases; unmatched junction nucleotides: 5. Per the germline V gene, CDR1 is KGHSH and CDR2 is LQKENI. The DNA for the CDR3 is TGTGCCAGCTCACCCCTAGGGACAGGGGTCGAGCAGTACTTC. Translating gives CASSPLGTGVEQYF.

The chain couples TRBV28 to TRBJ1-2, with D tentatively TRBD1 (6 bases). Germline V gene lookup returns CDR1 MDHEN and CDR2 SYDVKM. The CDR3 length is 15 residues. Deletions cut 7 bases from V and 5 bases from J, with 20 bases between. This CDR3 is CASNLVLGQFYGYTF. CDR3 coding DNA: TGTGCCAGCAATTTGGTGCTGGGACAATTTTATGGCTACACCTTC.

This sequence joins TRBV4-1 and TRBJ1-6; no clear D gene. Germline loops: CDR1 MGHRA, CDR2 YSYEKL. CDR3 length: 16 amino acids. Trimming shortened V by 1 base and J by 7 bases, and 14 bases separated the two germline ends. CDR3 DNA sequence: TGCGCCAGCAGCCAAGGCGGAGGGCGAGACAATTCACCCCTCCACTTT. Translating it yields CASSQGGGRDNSPLHF.

The CDR3 nucleotides are TGTGCCAGCACCCGGATAAGCGGGGGGAGGAATGAGCAGTTCTTC. This encodes CASTRISGGRNEQFF. The chain uses TRBV7-2 and TRBJ2-1, with TRBD2 matching over 9 bases. Germline values: CDR1 SGHTA, CDR2 FQGNSA. V lost 7 bases, J lost 7 bases, and 11 bases stayed unmatched. This CDR3 region has 15 residues.

The sample holds one count of this clone. V and J are TRBV6-2 or TRBV6-3 and TRBJ2-3; 7 bases agree with TRBD1. CDR1 MNHEY and CDR2 SVGEGT come from the germline V gene. CDR3 length equals 15 residues. Trimming cost V 2 bases and J 2 bases; bases outside gene matches: 4. CDR3 loop: CASSYGTENTDTQYF. CDR3 DNA sequence: TGTGCCAGCAGTTACGGGACAGAAAACACAGATACGCAGTATTTT.

The rearrangement uses TRBV18 and TRBJ2-3; TRBD2 agrees at 7 bases. The CDR3 covers 16 residues. V gave up 5 bases and J gave up 1 base; unmatched junction bases: 9. In germline, CDR1 is KGHSH, CDR2 LQKENI. As DNA, the CDR3 is TGTGCCAGCTCATCCTCCACGGGGGGACGCACAGATACGCAGTATTTT. Its translation is CASSSSTGGRTDTQYF. The full variable domain, rest sourced from reference TRBV18 and TRBJ2-3, is NAGVMQNPRHLVRRRGQEARLRCSPMKGHSHVYWYRQLPEEGLKFMVYLQKENIIDESGMPKERFSAEFPKEGPSILRIQQVVRGDSAAYFCASSSSTGGRTDTQYFGPGTRLTVL.

The chain is built from TRBV28 and TRBJ1-5, with 11 bases aligning to TRBD1. This CDR3 contains 20 residues. Trimming at V came to 4 bases and at J to 0 bases, leaving 14 bases not matched to a gene. Per germline, CDR1 MDHEN and CDR2 SYDVKM. CDR3 in DNA: TGTGCCAGCAGTTCCCTAACCGGGACAGGGGGGAGATATAGCAATCAGCCCCAGCATTTT. Its protein is CASSSLTGTGGRYSNQPQHF.

The J gene is TRBJ2-2, the V gene TRBV28; possible D gene TRBD2, 5 bases. Trimming took 1 base from V and 1 from J, leaving 13 bases between them. CDR3 length: 17 amino acids. Per germline, CDR1 MDHEN and CDR2 SYDVKM. CDR3 region: CASSLLSGDRNTGELFF. The CDR3 DNA reads TGTGCCAGCAGTTTATTATCCGGGGATAGGAACACCGGGGAGCTGTTTTTT.

This chain uses TRBV5-8 with TRBJ2-3; no clear D. Trimming took off 0 bases at V and 0 bases at J, with 11 bases between the two ends. From germline, CDR1 is SGHTS and CDR2 YDEGEE. The CDR3 length is 16 residues. The CDR3 nucleotides read TGTGCCAGCAGCTTGGTACGGAGAATTAGCACAGATACGCAGTATTTT. This sequence encodes CASSLVRRISTDTQYF.

The CDR3 DNA reads TGTGCCAGCAGTGAAGGCAGGGGTTCTGTAGCTTTCTTT. Translated: CASSEGRGSVAFF. The V gene is TRBV6-1, the J gene TRBJ1-1; tentative D call: TRBD1 (6 bases). Trimming took off 1 base at V and 10 bases at J, with 13 bases between the two ends. Per germline, CDR1 MNHNS and CDR2 SASEGT. This CDR3 comprises 13 residues.

The CDR3 DNA reads TGTGCCAGCCCACGGAGACAGGGAGGCTCTAATGAAAAACTGTTTTTT. It yields the protein CASPRRQGGSNEKLFF. The rearrangement links TRBV21-1 to TRBJ1-4; TRBD1, the table's D call, was not compared with the DNA. TRBV21-1 is tagged as a pseudogene. The CDR3 extends over 16 amino acids.

The chain combines TRBV7-2 with TRBJ2-7; D call uncertain. The CDR3 totals 13 residues. CDR1 is SGHTA and CDR2 is FQGNSA in the germline V gene. Between the trimmed V and J ends, which lost 0 bases and 3 bases, there was a span of 6 bases. The CDR3 here is CASSLASDYEQYF. Written as DNA, the CDR3 is TGTGCCAGCAGCTTAGCGTCAGACTACGAGCAGTACTTC.